This T cell receptor beta chain was profiled in a study of blood T cell repertoires in COVID-19 (dated by TCRdb to the early 2020s). Study-wide context: Samples covering the acute and convalescent phases of COVID-19 were provided by collaborators in the United States, Italy and Spain. The prospective study material was composed of cDNA or gDNA derived from T cells, B-cell-depleted T cells, or PBMCs. Subjects who had been exposed to COVID-19, were actively infected with it, or had recovered from it provided the deeply sampled blood TCRbeta repertoires that made up the dataset. The repertoires were made available in a free public database intended to serve as a resource for research on the immune response to SARS-CoV-2. The samples were drawn from the first 160 participants of the ongoing ImmuneRACE study and from over 950 subjects provided by 6 global collaborators. Sample metadata almost always included a de-identified subject ID, COVID-19 status, age in years and sex. Where available, HLA class I and class II types were obtained from metadata supplied by the sample provider rather than from assay-based typing.

General findings and caveats noted by the study authors: The amount of clinical and demographic metadata varied by source and participant and was provided uncurated.

TCRbeta CDR3 regions were amplified from genomic DNA by means of the immunoSEQ Assay, a bias-controlled multiplex PCR. In the authors' own workflow: The number of nucleated cells in each sample was estimated from the amplification of reference gene primers within the assay. To quantify the absolute abundance of each unique TCRbeta CDR3 rearrangement, sequence reads were collapsed and filtered. For each sample, productive Simpson clonality was calculated as the square root of Simpson's diversity index across productive rearrangements. Held by TCRdb, this immuneACCESS table contains in-frame sequences only and omits some clones. Under half of the omission traces to an unresolved V gene where checked; the cause of the rest is unknown. The DNA gave D and trimming, while V, J and clone size come from that table. The sample records about 95,000 clones, about four fifths of which are singletons. Of the sample, 4.5% to 5.5% falls within the top ten clones.

Remarks on this clone: The antigen it recognizes is unknown. No per-base quality is available; no much larger clone lies one base away.

The CDR3 covers 14 residues, taking in both the cysteine and the phenylalanine. The only DNA kept is the CDR3, 42 bases in frame from the first base. The germline V gene (reference sequence) supplies CDR1 GTSNPN and CDR2 SVGIG. V is pared back by 3 bases and J by 5 bases, with 11 bases lying between the germline termini. In Seattle, one collaborating source enrolled patients while the infection was active and tracked those patients longitudinally over the course of disease. Each collaborating institution followed its own protocols to collect whole blood in K2EDTA tubes. For TCRbeta analysis, collaborators shipped samples as frozen whole blood, isolated PBMCs, or DNA extracted from either of those sample types.

The rearrangement joined TRBV30 to TRBJ1-6; matching of 5 bases hints at TRBD1 as the D gene. The sequencing sample was made of peripheral blood. This TCR was recovered from a man aged 80 or over with COVID-19, enrolled during active disease. CDR3 loop: CAWSGRGNNSPLHF. The DNA reads TGTGCCTGGAGCGGGAGGGGTAATAATTCACCCCTCCACTTT.